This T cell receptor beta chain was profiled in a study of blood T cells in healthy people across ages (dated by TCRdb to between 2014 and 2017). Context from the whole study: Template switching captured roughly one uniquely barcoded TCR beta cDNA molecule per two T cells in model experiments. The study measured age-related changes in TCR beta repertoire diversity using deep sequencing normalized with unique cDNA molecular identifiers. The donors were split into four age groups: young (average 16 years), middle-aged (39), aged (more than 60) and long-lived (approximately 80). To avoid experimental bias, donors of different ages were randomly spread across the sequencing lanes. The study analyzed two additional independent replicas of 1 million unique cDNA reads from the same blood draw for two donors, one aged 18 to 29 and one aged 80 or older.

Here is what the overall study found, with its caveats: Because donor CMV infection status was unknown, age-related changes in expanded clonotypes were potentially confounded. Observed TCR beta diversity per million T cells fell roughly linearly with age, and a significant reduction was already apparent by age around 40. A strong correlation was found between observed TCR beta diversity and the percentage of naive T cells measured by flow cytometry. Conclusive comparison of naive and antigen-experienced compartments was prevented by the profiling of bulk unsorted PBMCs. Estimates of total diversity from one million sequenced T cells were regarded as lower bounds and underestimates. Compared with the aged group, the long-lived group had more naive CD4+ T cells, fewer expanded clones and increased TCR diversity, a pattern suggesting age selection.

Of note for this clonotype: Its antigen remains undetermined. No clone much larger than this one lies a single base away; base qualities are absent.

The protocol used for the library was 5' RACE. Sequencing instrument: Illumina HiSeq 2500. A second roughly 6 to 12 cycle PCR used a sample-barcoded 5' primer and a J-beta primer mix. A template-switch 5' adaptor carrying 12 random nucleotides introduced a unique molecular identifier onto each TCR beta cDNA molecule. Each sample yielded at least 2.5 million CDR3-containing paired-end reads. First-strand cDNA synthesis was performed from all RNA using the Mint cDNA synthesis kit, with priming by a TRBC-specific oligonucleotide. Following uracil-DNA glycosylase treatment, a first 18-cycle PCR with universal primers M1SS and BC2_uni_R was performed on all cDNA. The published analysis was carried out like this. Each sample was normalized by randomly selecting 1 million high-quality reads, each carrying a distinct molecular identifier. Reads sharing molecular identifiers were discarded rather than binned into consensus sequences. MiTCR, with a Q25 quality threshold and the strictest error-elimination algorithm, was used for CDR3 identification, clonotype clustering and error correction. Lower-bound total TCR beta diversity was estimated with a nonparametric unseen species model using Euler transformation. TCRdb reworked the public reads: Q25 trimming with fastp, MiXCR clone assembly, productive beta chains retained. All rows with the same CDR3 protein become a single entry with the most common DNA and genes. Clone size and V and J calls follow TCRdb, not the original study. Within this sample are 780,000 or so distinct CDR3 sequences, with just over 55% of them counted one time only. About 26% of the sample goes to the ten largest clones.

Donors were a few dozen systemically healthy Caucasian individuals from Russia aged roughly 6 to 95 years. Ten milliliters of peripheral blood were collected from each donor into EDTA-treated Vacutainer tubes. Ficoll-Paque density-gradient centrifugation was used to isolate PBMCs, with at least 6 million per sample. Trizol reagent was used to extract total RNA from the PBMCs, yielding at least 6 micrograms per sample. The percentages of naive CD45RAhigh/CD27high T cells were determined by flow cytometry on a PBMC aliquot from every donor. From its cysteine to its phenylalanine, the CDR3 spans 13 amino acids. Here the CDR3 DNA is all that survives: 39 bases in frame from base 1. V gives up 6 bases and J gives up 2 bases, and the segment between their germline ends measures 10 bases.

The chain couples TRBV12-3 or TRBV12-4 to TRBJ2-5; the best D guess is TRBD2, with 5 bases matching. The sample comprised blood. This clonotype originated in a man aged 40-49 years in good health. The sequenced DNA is TGTGCCAGCAGCCCCAGACTACAAGAGACCCAGTACTTC. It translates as CASSPRLQETQYF.